This is a list of T cell receptor beta chains from one sample in a study of neurological immune-mediated disorders. Using its own MiXCR run on the 5' RACE reads, TCRdb lists one record per CDR3 protein. This table holds some 49,000 distinct CDR3 sequences, around 12% found once. What was sequenced was PBMCs. These receptors came from a male donor with HTLV-1-associated myelopathy (HAM/TSP). Both conserved end residues are part of each CDR3.

V: TRBV20-1; CDR3: CSARGPPGTSGGTDNEQFF
V: TRBV5-1; CDR3: CASSFTGGPMNTEAFF
V: TRBV5-1; CDR3: CASSLRPYEQYF
V: TRBV27; CDR3: CASSTLLGGQETQYF
V: TRBV3-1; CDR3: CASSQGVKKYNEQFF
V: TRBV6-5; CDR3: CASRPRASGELFF
V: TRBV7-9; CDR3: CASSLGVGGETQYF
V: TRBV7-2; CDR3: CASSPEPLLAGATDTQYF
V: TRBV10-3; CDR3: CAISESGAYEQYF
V: TRBV7-8; CDR3: CASSLDGTRVRGYTF
V: TRBV15; CDR3: CATSTGSYNEQFF
V: TRBV20-1; CDR3: CSASENSNQPQHF
V: TRBV25-1; CDR3: CASSQGLVGNTIYF
V: TRBV29-1; CDR3: CSVEDAGWQYF
V: TRBV20-1; CDR3: CSAILAGGIGSNQPQHF
V: TRBV20-1; CDR3: CSAIPGQGSNEQFF
V: TRBV15; CDR3: CATRFRYGGEQYF
V: TRBV7-2; CDR3: CASSLEGQGSGNQPQHF
V: TRBV18; CDR3: CASSAGQTYEQYF
V: TRBV15; CDR3: CATRTSGDGNEQFF
V: TRBV20-1; CDR3: CSARVVEGLGGYTF
V: TRBV6-2/TRBV6-3; CDR3: CASSDRKIDEQFF
V: TRBV20-1; CDR3: CSARGTSSYNEQFF
V: TRBV6-1; CDR3: CASMSTGGAFF
V: TRBV7-9; CDR3: CASSSPQGRNPGELFF
V: TRBV29-1; CDR3: CSVEKEFTYEQYF
V: TRBV2; CDR3: CASILGVEQYF
V: TRBV20-1; CDR3: CSARVRGPIPNSPLHF
V: TRBV7-7; CDR3: CASSPRLAGGQNEQFF
V: TRBV7-3; CDR3: CASSLTRGNTEAFF
V: TRBV7-9; CDR3: CASSLASGYNEQFF
V: TRBV28; CDR3: CASSFGVQQGLYEQYF